The 20 T cell receptor beta chains below come from one sample, sequenced in a study of monozygotic twins with inflammatory bowel disease. TCRdb processed the 5' RACE reads again and assigns one entry to each CDR3 protein, with no DNA. The clone table shows 140,000 to 150,000 distinct CDR3 sequences, with the ten largest holding about 1.2%. Sequencing was carried out using blood. The receptors were sampled from a human donor with ulcerative colitis or Crohn's disease, or a healthy co-twin of an affected twin (not recorded which).

This sequence joins TRBV5-1 and TRBJ2-5; with no DNA, the TCRdb D assignment of TRBD1 cannot be verified. The germline gives CDR1 SGHRS, CDR2 YFSETQ. This CDR3 is built from 15 residues. CDR3 loop: CASSLIGQGQETQYF.

The chain has TRBV9 and TRBJ2-3. This CDR3 comprises 16 residues. CDR1 SGDLS and CDR2 YYNGEE come from the germline V gene. CDR3 sequence reads: CASSDATPSGTDTQYF.

The rearrangement joins TRBV5-5 to TRBJ1-5. Germline V lookup: CDR1 SGHKS, CDR2 YYEKEE (reference sequence). The CDR3 is made up of 18 amino acids. CDR3 amino acids: CASSLVGERRTHNQPQHF.

The CDR3 sequence: CASSPPTGGTEAFF. This chain joins TRBV18 and TRBJ1-1; TCRdb returns TRBD1, unconfirmable since there is no DNA. The germline CDR1 and CDR2 sequences are KGHSH and LQKENI. The CDR3 length is 14 residues.

The chain carries TRBV5-1 and TRBJ2-7; lacking DNA, the TRBD2 call made by TCRdb goes unchecked. Germline CDR1 is SGHRS and CDR2 is YFSETQ. This CDR3 has 14 amino acids. This chain's CDR3 is CASSPGVARYEQYF.

The chain employs TRBV6-1 and TRBJ2-7. Germline lookup yields CDR1 MNHNS and CDR2 SASEGT. The CDR3 length is 14 residues. CDR3 sequence: CASTRDSPPYEQYF.

The chain joins TRBV20-1 to TRBJ2-7; no DNA is available, so the TRBD2 call from TCRdb remains unchecked. The germline gives CDR1 DFQATT, CDR2 SNEGSKA (reference sequence). This CDR3 has 20 amino acids. The CDR3 protein is CSARTPSPPGLAVPSYEQYF.

The chain couples TRBV30 to TRBJ1-4; the D call of TRBD1 rests on TCRdb alone, since no DNA is present to check it. The germline V gene encodes CDR1 GTSNPN and CDR2 SVGIG (reference sequence). The CDR3 totals 15 residues. CDR3 sequence reads: CAWSVKGAANEKLFF. The full variable domain, completed using reference TRBV30 and TRBJ1-4, is SQTIHQWPATLVQPVGSPLSLECTVEGTSNPNLYWYRQAAGRGLQLLFYSVGIGQISSEVPQNLSASRPQDRQFILSSKKLLLSDSGFYLCAWSVKGAANEKLFFGSGTQLSVL.

The chain has TRBV7-9 and TRBJ2-3; the D call of TRBD2 rests on TCRdb alone, since no DNA is present to check it. This CDR3 spans 14 amino acids. Germline V CDR1 and CDR2: SEHNR, FQNEAQ (reference sequence). The CDR3: CASSLMRESDTQYF.

The rearrangement joins TRBV20-1 to TRBJ2-1. The length of the CDR3 is 14 residues. CDR1 is DFQATT and CDR2 is SNEGSKA in the germline V gene (reference sequence). The CDR3 spells CSARVGGDYNEQFF.

The chain links TRBV15 to TRBJ1-2; there is no DNA to check the TCRdb D call of TRBD1. CDR3 length: 15 amino acids. Germline V CDR1 and CDR2: LNHNV, YYDKDF (reference sequence). CDR3 residues: CATSRGQGGTYGYTF.

V usage is TRBV5-1 and J usage is TRBJ2-1. CDR3 length: 13 amino acids. Germline V gives CDR1 SGHRS, CDR2 YFSETQ. The CDR3: CASSGSVHNEQFF.

This rearrangement joins TRBV30 to TRBJ2-6; TCRdb selects TRBD1, and the lack of DNA leaves this call unchecked. The CDR3 length is 14 residues. CDR1 and CDR2 from the germline V gene are GTSNPN and SVGIG (reference sequence). This CDR3 is CAWSTTPGANVLTF.

The rearrangement uses TRBV5-1 and TRBJ2-7; there is no DNA to check the TCRdb D call of TRBD2. CDR1 is SGHRS and CDR2 is YFSETQ in the germline V gene. This CDR3 is built from 14 residues. CDR3 sequence reads: CASSLLGPFYEQYF.

The rearrangement joins TRBV7-2 to TRBJ2-1; the TCRdb D gene call, TRBD2, has no DNA to confirm it. The CDR3 extends over 16 amino acids. Germline CDR1 is SGHTA and CDR2 is FQGNSA. The CDR3 spells CASSSPRDSKYNEQFF.

The chain employs TRBV7-6 and TRBJ2-1; the TCRdb call, TRBD2, lacks DNA for checking. Germline values: CDR1 SGHVS, CDR2 FNYEAQ. The CDR3 covers 16 residues. CDR3 loop: CASSLEGRARGNEQFF.

V gene TRBV12-3 or TRBV12-4 combines with J gene TRBJ1-1. The length of the CDR3 is 13 residues. CDR3 residues: CASSIELNTEAFF.

The genes are TRBV5-4 and TRBJ2-1; TCRdb's assignment of TRBD1 cannot be checked, as there is no DNA. CDR3 size: 14 residues. Germline CDR1 and CDR2: SGHNT and YYREEE (reference sequence). This CDR3 reads CASSFGTGDNEQFF.

J is TRBJ1-6 and V is TRBV7-6; TCRdb indicates TRBD1, and absent DNA this call remains unverified. From germline, CDR1 is SGHVS and CDR2 FNYEAQ. CDR3 size: 14 residues. CDR3 sequence: CASSQTGWNSPLHF.

V and J are TRBV10-2 and TRBJ1-5. The CDR3 extends over 14 amino acids. Germline assignment: CDR1 WSHSY and CDR2 SAAADI. CDR3 residues: CASRRTDSNQPQHF.